One T cell receptor (beta chain) is described in this entry. Its antigen is as yet unknown. Germline CDR1 MDHEN, CDR2 SYDVKM. V shed 8 bases and J 7 bases; nucleotides not matched to a gene: 11. The CDR3 covers 15 residues. The entry originates in a study of T cell responses to AZD1222 COVID-19 vaccine. Study-wide context: Second-dose intervals of approximately 4 or approximately 12 weeks were pooled.

Study-wide points: Of the AZD1222 recipients, only six were seropositive at baseline. After the peak T cell response, and only then, were repertoires sampled. After two AZD1222 doses, spike-specific TCR breadth and depth rose versus day 0.

The assay was immunoSEQ multiplex PCR, and TCRdb's table has in-frame clones only and misses some. The data show around 180,000 clones, roughly 90% seen once. V usage is TRBV28 and J usage is TRBJ1-6; 7 bases fit TRBD1. The sample was peripheral blood, taken on day 0 of AZD1222 vaccination. This sequence originates from an adult in good health. The CDR3 DNA sequence: TGTGCCAGCCTTGTGGGCGGGGGACAGAATTCACCCCTCCACTTT. Protein: CASLVGGGQNSPLHF.